The 4 T cell receptor beta chains below were found in one sample sequenced in a study of cytomegalovirus exposure and HLA in healthy donors. A multiplex PCR was run with 60 Vbeta primers and 13 Jbeta primers. The data were produced by immunoSEQ multiplex PCR, yet TCRdb's version contains in-frame clones alone and is incomplete. This specimen shows just over 150,000 clones; the ten leading clones hold 1.3%. The sample comprised PBMCs. The source is a woman in her fifties or sixties in good health and CMV-seronegative.

The chain's CDR3 is CASSRAGTGDEKLFF. CDR3 nucleotide sequence: TGTGCCAGCAGCCGGGCGGGGACAGGGGATGAAAAACTGTTTTTT. J is TRBJ1-4 and V is TRBV5-5; 10 bases match TRBD1. Per the germline V gene, CDR1 is SGHKS and CDR2 is YYEKEE (reference sequence). V lost 4 bases to trimming and J lost 6 bases; unmatched junction nucleotides: 6. This CDR3 is 15 amino acids long.

The chain is built from TRBV27 and TRBJ2-1; 9 nucleotides match TRBD2. Germline V gene lookup returns CDR1 MNHEY and CDR2 SMNVEV (reference sequence). V shed 1 base, J shed 3 bases, and the junction held 7 bases outside the gene matches. The CDR3 spans 17 residues. The CDR3 DNA reads TGTGCCAGCAGTTTATTTCCGACTAGCGGCTTCTACAATGAGCAGTTCTTC. Translated: CASSLFPTSGFYNEQFF.

The rearrangement uses TRBV9 and TRBJ1-1; D remains unclear. CDR1 SGDLS and CDR2 YYNGEE come from the germline V gene. The CDR3 totals 14 residues. V lost 4 bases to trimming and J lost 1 base, with 11 bases between them. The CDR3 nucleotides are TGTGCCAGCAGCCCCCATCTAGGGAACACTGAAGCTTTCTTT. It yields the protein CASSPHLGNTEAFF.

V gene TRBV4-1 combines with J gene TRBJ2-1, with 8 nucleotides matching TRBD2. The junction had 15 bases not matched to a gene; V was cut back by 2 bases and J by 6 bases. CDR1 is MGHRA and CDR2 is YSYEKL in the germline V gene. This CDR3 is 18 amino acids long. The CDR3 nucleotides are TGCGCCAGCAGCCAATCCCAGTTCAGCGGGAGTGGGGCCAATGAGCAGTTCTTC. This sequence encodes CASSQSQFSGSGANEQFF.